This T cell receptor beta chain was retrieved from a study of blood T cell repertoires in COVID-19. On the study more broadly: The analysed material was cDNA or gDNA that came from T cells, B-cell-depleted T cells, or PBMCs.

CDR1 is LGHDT, CDR2 YNNKEL, per germline (reference sequence). The CDR3 has 14 residues. The V end lost 1 base, the J end lost 3 bases, and 10 bases lay between the germline ends. In the study's own analysis: Amplification of reference gene primers provided the estimated nucleated cell counts. Clones were read by immunoSEQ multiplex PCR, and TCRdb kept only the in-frame ones, dropping some. V, J and clone size reflect that table, while D and trimming were determined from the DNA. The sample consists of 350,000 or so clones, more than 90% of them appearing once. Material for sequencing was PBMCs or T cells enriched from blood (not recorded which). The clonotype was recovered from a woman under 40 who had recovered from COVID-19. The chain links TRBV3-1 (or the pseudogene TRBV3-2) to TRBJ2-7, with D perhaps matching TRBD1 (5 bases). The CDR3 DNA reads TGTGCCAGCAGCCAAGTTGGCAGGGTCTACGAGCAGTACTTC. Protein product: CASSQVGRVYEQYF.